This is a list of T cell receptor beta chains from one sample in a study of T cell responses to AZD1222 COVID-19 vaccine. Only in-frame clones appear in the TCRdb table, and some are missing; sequencing was by immunoSEQ multiplex PCR. The sample has 67,000 or so clones; over 80% are singletons. The material sequenced was peripheral blood, taken on day 0 of AZD1222 vaccination. Source of these receptors: an adult in good health. CDR3s include the opening cysteine and the closing phenylalanine or tryptophan. The order of the fields is CDR3 protein, CDR3 DNA, D gene, J gene, V gene, clone size. A D gene is named only where the DNA matches it firmly. Not all rows give a size; the values are once, few, many and, for expanded clones, a class.

CDR3aa: CASSGTGVGNTIYF; CDR3nt: TGTGCCAGCAGTGGGACAGGGGTCGGAAACACCATATATTTT; d_gene: TRBD1; j_gene: TRBJ1-3; v_gene: TRBV2; abundance: NA
CDR3aa: CASSLSGGGSSYEQYF; CDR3nt: TGTGCCAGCAGCTTATCCGGGGGCGGAAGCTCCTACGAGCAGTACTTC; d_gene: NA; j_gene: TRBJ2-7; v_gene: TRBV7-2; abundance: NA
CDR3aa: CASSSQGVTGNTIYF; CDR3nt: TGTGCCAGCTCGTCCCAGGGGGTTACTGGAAACACCATATATTTT; d_gene: TRBD1; j_gene: TRBJ1-3; v_gene: TRBV18; abundance: once
CDR3aa: CASSWGTGGAYNEQFF; CDR3nt: TGTGCCAGTAGTTGGGGGACAGGGGGTGCCTACAATGAGCAGTTCTTC; d_gene: TRBD1; j_gene: TRBJ2-1; v_gene: TRBV19; abundance: NA
CDR3aa: CASSSTDTGELFF; CDR3nt: TGTGCCAGCAGCAGTACAGACACCGGGGAGCTGTTTTTT; d_gene: NA; j_gene: TRBJ2-2; v_gene: TRBV7-2; abundance: NA
CDR3aa: CASSRTDYEQYF; CDR3nt: TGTGCCAGCAGCCGGACAGACTACGAGCAGTACTTC; d_gene: NA; j_gene: TRBJ2-7; v_gene: TRBV12-3/TRBV12-4; abundance: NA
CDR3aa: CATWHYQETQYF; CDR3nt: TGTGCCACGTGGCACTACCAAGAGACCCAGTACTTC; d_gene: NA; j_gene: TRBJ2-5; v_gene: TRBV28; abundance: NA
CDR3aa: CASSYSLAGEGETQYF; CDR3nt: TGTGCCAGCAGTTACTCCTTAGCGGGGGAGGGTGAGACCCAGTACTTC; d_gene: TRBD2; j_gene: TRBJ2-5; v_gene: TRBV6-2/TRBV6-3; abundance: NA
CDR3aa: CASGLTGDTEAFF; CDR3nt: TGTGCTAGTGGTTTGACGGGGGACACTGAAGCTTTCTTT; d_gene: NA; j_gene: TRBJ1-1; v_gene: TRBV12-5; abundance: NA
CDR3aa: CASSSIVHTEAFF; CDR3nt: TGTGCCAGCAGTTCCATAGTACACACTGAAGCTTTCTTT; d_gene: NA; j_gene: TRBJ1-1; v_gene: TRBV6-2/TRBV6-3; abundance: NA
CDR3aa: CASSIGQANEKLFF; CDR3nt: TGTGCCAGCAGTATTGGACAGGCGAATGAAAAACTGTTTTTT; d_gene: TRBD1; j_gene: TRBJ1-4; v_gene: TRBV7-2; abundance: once
CDR3aa: CATSDLLTNYGYTF; CDR3nt: TGTGCCACCAGTGATTTGTTAACTAACTATGGCTACACCTTC; d_gene: NA; j_gene: TRBJ1-2; v_gene: TRBV24-1; abundance: NA
CDR3aa: CASSYSIGGPGNTIYF; CDR3nt: TGTGCCAGCAGTTACTCGATTGGGGGGCCTGGAAACACCATATATTTT; d_gene: NA; j_gene: TRBJ1-3; v_gene: TRBV6-5; abundance: NA
CDR3aa: CASSQPLGNQETQYF; CDR3nt: TGCGCCAGCAGCCAACCCCTAGGGAACCAAGAGACCCAGTACTTC; d_gene: NA; j_gene: TRBJ2-5; v_gene: TRBV4-1; abundance: once
CDR3aa: CASSQVGGGYQETQYF; CDR3nt: TGTGCCAGCAGCCAAGTGGGGGGGGGATACCAAGAGACCCAGTACTTC; d_gene: TRBD2; j_gene: TRBJ2-5; v_gene: TRBV3-1/TRBV3-2; abundance: NA
CDR3aa: CASNRRDRDEKLFF; CDR3nt: TGCGCCAGCAACAGACGGGACAGAGATGAAAAACTGTTTTTT; d_gene: TRBD1; j_gene: TRBJ1-4; v_gene: TRBV10-1; abundance: NA
CDR3aa: CASTKNGAGWSADTQYF; CDR3nt: TGTGCCAGCACCAAAAATGGGGCAGGATGGTCCGCAGATACGCAGTATTTT; d_gene: NA; j_gene: TRBJ2-3; v_gene: TRBV28; abundance: NA
CDR3aa: CASSMSPEGTSGALTLYEQYF; CDR3nt: TGTGCCAGTAGTATGTCCCCTGAGGGGACTAGCGGGGCCTTAACCCTTTACGAGCAGTACTTC; d_gene: TRBD2; j_gene: TRBJ2-7; v_gene: TRBV19; abundance: once
CDR3aa: CASSGGNTGELFF; CDR3nt: TGTGCTAGTAGCGGGGGCAACACCGGGGAGCTGTTTTTT; d_gene: TRBD2; j_gene: TRBJ2-2; v_gene: TRBV12-5; abundance: NA
CDR3aa: CASSEFSGGQGEAFF; CDR3nt: TGTGCCAGCAGTGAATTCTCAGGAGGACAGGGAGAAGCTTTCTTT; d_gene: TRBD1; j_gene: TRBJ1-1; v_gene: TRBV2; abundance: NA
CDR3aa: CATGQGYNEQFF; CDR3nt: TGTGCCACCGGACAGGGATACAATGAGCAGTTCTTC; d_gene: TRBD1; j_gene: TRBJ2-1; v_gene: TRBV6-5; abundance: NA
CDR3aa: CASKQGARSYEQYF; CDR3nt: TGTGCCAGCAAACAGGGGGCAAGATCGTACGAGCAGTACTTC; d_gene: TRBD1; j_gene: TRBJ2-7; v_gene: TRBV27; abundance: NA
CDR3aa: CASSNGQGYSPLHF; CDR3nt: TGTGCCAGCAGTAACGGACAGGGTTATTCACCCCTCCACTTT; d_gene: TRBD1; j_gene: TRBJ1-6; v_gene: TRBV27; abundance: NA
CDR3aa: CASNLVGGYNEQFF; CDR3nt: TGTGCCAGCAACCTTGTTGGGGGATACAATGAGCAGTTCTTC; d_gene: NA; j_gene: TRBJ2-1; v_gene: TRBV2; abundance: NA
CDR3aa: CASSLERQGGEKLFF; CDR3nt: TGTGCCAGCAGCTTGGAGCGGCAGGGCGGCGAAAAACTGTTTTTT; d_gene: NA; j_gene: TRBJ1-4; v_gene: TRBV5-4; abundance: NA
CDR3aa: CASSLGTGSGYTF; CDR3nt: TGTGCCAGCAGCTTGGGGACAGGAAGCGGCTACACCTTC; d_gene: TRBD1; j_gene: TRBJ1-2; v_gene: TRBV11-2; abundance: few
CDR3aa: CASKGQGVDREYF; CDR3nt: TGTGCCAGCAAGGGACAGGGGGTAGATCGGGAGTACTTC; d_gene: TRBD1; j_gene: TRBJ2-7; v_gene: TRBV5-6; abundance: NA
CDR3aa: CASSLDASGGHNEQFF; CDR3nt: TGTGCCAGCAGCTTAGATGCTAGCGGGGGGCACAATGAGCAGTTCTTC; d_gene: TRBD2; j_gene: TRBJ2-1; v_gene: TRBV7-3; abundance: NA
CDR3aa: CASRSGSNTEAFF; CDR3nt: TGTGCCAGCAGATCGGGCTCGAACACTGAAGCTTTCTTT; d_gene: NA; j_gene: TRBJ1-1; v_gene: TRBV2; abundance: NA
CDR3aa: CASSQARGAYEQYF; CDR3nt: TGCGCCAGCAGCCAAGCCAGGGGCGCCTACGAGCAGTACTTC; d_gene: NA; j_gene: TRBJ2-7; v_gene: TRBV4-3; abundance: NA
CDR3aa: CASSQGGNTEAFF; CDR3nt: TGCGCCAGCAGCCAAGGAGGAAACACTGAAGCTTTCTTT; d_gene: NA; j_gene: TRBJ1-1; v_gene: TRBV4-1; abundance: NA
CDR3aa: CASSQDLAGGTEAFF; CDR3nt: TGTGCCAGCAGCCAAGATCTGGCAGGGGGTACTGAAGCTTTCTTT; d_gene: TRBD1; j_gene: TRBJ1-1; v_gene: TRBV3-1/TRBV3-2; abundance: NA
CDR3aa: CAWSRGQGGTEAFF; CDR3nt: TGTGCCTGGAGTAGGGGACAGGGAGGCACTGAAGCTTTCTTT; d_gene: TRBD1; j_gene: TRBJ1-1; v_gene: TRBV30; abundance: few
CDR3aa: CASTPDLNYGYTF; CDR3nt: TGTGCCAGCACCCCGGACCTAAACTATGGCTACACCTTC; d_gene: NA; j_gene: TRBJ1-2; v_gene: TRBV5-5; abundance: once
CDR3aa: CASRPGGGGEPLHF; CDR3nt: TGTGCCAGCAGACCCGGGGGAGGGGGGGAGCCCCTCCACTTT; d_gene: NA; j_gene: TRBJ1-6; v_gene: TRBV6-5; abundance: NA
CDR3aa: CASSFGQGASVLFF; CDR3nt: TGTGCCAGCAGCTTTGGACAGGGGGCTTCGGTACTGTTTTTT; d_gene: TRBD1; j_gene: TRBJ1-4; v_gene: TRBV5-5; abundance: NA
CDR3aa: CASSGPRGNEQFF; CDR3nt: TGCGCCAGCAGCGGCCCCAGGGGGAATGAGCAGTTCTTC; d_gene: TRBD1; j_gene: TRBJ2-1; v_gene: TRBV4-1; abundance: NA
CDR3aa: CASSEPGRSGVEYGYTF; CDR3nt: TGTGCCAGCAGTGAACCGGGTCGTTCTGGGGTAGAGTATGGCTACACCTTC; d_gene: NA; j_gene: TRBJ1-2; v_gene: TRBV6-1; abundance: NA
CDR3aa: CASRGGYNEQFF; CDR3nt: TGTGCCAGCAGGGGGGGCTACAATGAGCAGTTCTTC; d_gene: NA; j_gene: TRBJ2-1; v_gene: TRBV12-3/TRBV12-4; abundance: NA
CDR3aa: CAISGGQGGSYTEAFF; CDR3nt: TGTGCCATCAGTGGAGGGCAGGGAGGGTCGTACACTGAAGCTTTCTTT; d_gene: NA; j_gene: TRBJ1-1; v_gene: TRBV10-3; abundance: NA
CDR3aa: CAISRGPNNEQFF; CDR3nt: TGTGCCATCAGTAGGGGGCCGAACAATGAGCAGTTCTTC; d_gene: TRBD1; j_gene: TRBJ2-1; v_gene: TRBV10-3; abundance: once
CDR3aa: CASMGWEGNEQFF; CDR3nt: TGCGCCAGCATGGGGTGGGAGGGTAATGAGCAGTTCTTC; d_gene: TRBD2; j_gene: TRBJ2-1; v_gene: TRBV10-2; abundance: NA
CDR3aa: CASSSRGELFF; CDR3nt: TGTGCCAGCAGTTCAAGGGGGGAGCTGTTTTTT; d_gene: NA; j_gene: TRBJ2-2; v_gene: TRBV7-3; abundance: NA
CDR3aa: CASSIWSPSTGELFF; CDR3nt: TGTGCCAGTAGTATATGGTCCCCGTCCACCGGGGAGCTGTTTTTT; d_gene: NA; j_gene: TRBJ2-2; v_gene: TRBV19; abundance: NA
CDR3aa: CASSGRDTFTDTQYF; CDR3nt: TGTGCCAGCTCGGGCCGGGACACTTTCACAGATACGCAGTATTTT; d_gene: NA; j_gene: TRBJ2-3; v_gene: TRBV18; abundance: NA
CDR3aa: CSVDSTDLGSYGYTF; CDR3nt: TGCAGCGTTGACTCTACAGACCTTGGAAGCTATGGCTACACCTTC; d_gene: NA; j_gene: TRBJ1-2; v_gene: TRBV29-1; abundance: NA
CDR3aa: CASSSGTGAYEQYF; CDR3nt: TGTGCCAGCAGCTCAGGGACAGGGGCCTACGAGCAGTACTTC; d_gene: TRBD1; j_gene: TRBJ2-7; v_gene: TRBV11-2; abundance: NA
CDR3aa: CTSSPWTGGAGYTF; CDR3nt: TGTACCAGCAGCCCATGGACAGGGGGCGCCGGCTACACCTTC; d_gene: NA; j_gene: TRBJ1-2; v_gene: TRBV21-1; abundance: NA
CDR3aa: CSASTGQDEKLFF; CDR3nt: TGCAGTGCTAGTACAGGACAGGATGAAAAACTGTTTTTT; d_gene: TRBD1; j_gene: TRBJ1-4; v_gene: TRBV20-1; abundance: NA
CDR3aa: CASSDRGRKQPQHF; CDR3nt: TGTGCCAGCAGTGACAGGGGGCGCAAACAGCCCCAGCATTTT; d_gene: TRBD1; j_gene: TRBJ1-5; v_gene: TRBV28; abundance: NA
CDR3aa: CASSLDPTGWGTEAFF; CDR3nt: TGTGCCAGCAGCTTGGACCCGACAGGGTGGGGCACTGAAGCTTTCTTT; d_gene: TRBD1; j_gene: TRBJ1-1; v_gene: TRBV5-5; abundance: NA